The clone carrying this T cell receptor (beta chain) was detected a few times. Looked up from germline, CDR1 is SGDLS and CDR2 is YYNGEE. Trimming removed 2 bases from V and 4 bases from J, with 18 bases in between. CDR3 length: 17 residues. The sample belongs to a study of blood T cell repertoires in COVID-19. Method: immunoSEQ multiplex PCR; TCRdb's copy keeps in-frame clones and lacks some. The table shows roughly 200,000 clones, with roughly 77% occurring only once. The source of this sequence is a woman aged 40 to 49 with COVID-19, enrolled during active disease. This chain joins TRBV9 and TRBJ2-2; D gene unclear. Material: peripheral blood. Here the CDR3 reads CASSVQRGSFSTGELFF. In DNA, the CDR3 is TGTGCCAGCAGCGTCCAACGAGGTAGCTTTAGCACCGGGGAGCTGTTTTTT.